These T cell receptor beta chains were read from a single sample in a study of neurological immune-mediated disorders. Each CDR3 protein gets one entry after TCRdb re-called the 5' RACE reads with MiXCR. The repertoire holds 25,000 to 30,000 distinct CDR3 sequences, with 5% to 7.5% as singletons. The sample was PBMCs. Receptor source: a woman between 50 and 59 years old in good health. The CDR3 runs from the conserved cysteine through the conserved F or W. Each record gives: clone size, J gene, V gene, D gene, CDR3 protein, CDR3 DNA. D genes are given only for firm matches. Clone size, where shown, is once, few, many, or a class for clones that have expanded.

many,TRBJ2-5,TRBV20-1,TRBD2,CSVRGLAGAETQYF,TGCAGTGTCAGGGGGCTAGCGGGAGCTGAGACCCAGTACTTC
many,TRBJ2-3,TRBV5-1,-,CASSLGLGTDTQYF,TGCGCCAGCAGCTTGGGCCTTGGCACAGATACGCAGTATTTT
many,TRBJ1-1,TRBV7-2,TRBD1,CASSLDRGAEAFF,TGTGCCAGCAGCCTTGACAGGGGGGCTGAAGCTTTCTTT
many,TRBJ2-2,TRBV20-1,-,CSARAGNARSTGELFF,TGCAGTGCTAGAGCGGGCAACGCAAGAAGCACCGGGGAGCTGTTTTTT
many,TRBJ2-7,TRBV15,TRBD1,CATSRPRASDRGTYEQYF,TGTGCCACCAGCAGACCGCGTGCGTCGGACAGGGGAACATACGAGCAGTACTTC
many,TRBJ2-7,TRBV9,-,CASSVLPDGESYEQYF,TGTGCCAGCAGCGTCCTCCCGGACGGCGAATCCTACGAGCAGTACTTC
many,TRBJ1-2,TRBV3-1,-,CASSQEQGRYYGYTF,TGTGCCAGCAGCCAAGAACAGGGACGCTACTATGGCTACACCTTC
many,TRBJ2-1,TRBV7-2,TRBD1,CASSLVPAGGMYNEQFF,TGTGCCAGCAGCTTAGTTCCGGCAGGGGGCATGTACAATGAGCAGTTCTTC
many,TRBJ1-2,TRBV29-1,-,CSVQDGGHGYTF,TGCAGCGTCCAAGACGGGGGTCACGGCTACACCTTC
many,TRBJ2-1,TRBV4-3,TRBD2,CASSQGTLASDEQFF,TGCGCCAGCAGCCAGGGCACACTAGCGTCGGATGAGCAGTTCTTC
few,TRBJ2-6,TRBV25-1,-,CASSEYLGSGANVLTF,TGTGCCAGCAGTGAATATTTGGGCTCTGGGGCCAACGTCCTGACTTTC
many,TRBJ2-7,TRBV9,TRBD1,CASSVGDRDYEQYF,TGTGCCAGCAGCGTAGGGGACAGGGACTACGAGCAGTACTTC
many,TRBJ1-1,TRBV3-1,TRBD1,CASSQGQGASEAFF,TGTGCCAGCAGCCAAGGACAGGGGGCATCTGAAGCTTTCTTT
-,TRBJ1-2,TRBV7-2,-,CASTNPVANYGYTF,TGTGCCAGCACCAACCCTGTAGCTAACTATGGCTACACCTTC
many,TRBJ2-4,TRBV7-3,TRBD2,CASSPRGGGPGGAKNIQYF,TGTGCCAGCAGCCCCCGCGGGGGGGGCCCAGGAGGAGCCAAAAACATTCAGTACTTC
many,TRBJ2-5,TRBV11-2,-,CASSLTVGYQETQYF,TGTGCCAGCAGCTTAACGGTGGGGTACCAAGAGACCCAGTACTTC
many,TRBJ2-3,TRBV20-1,-,CSARDEDTDTQYF,TGCAGTGCCCGGGACGAAGACACAGATACGCAGTATTTT
many,TRBJ1-4,TRBV20-1,-,CSARFEGGEKLFF,TGCAGTGCTAGGTTCGAGGGAGGGGAAAAACTGTTTTTT
many,TRBJ1-1,TRBV7-3,TRBD1,CASSLSHAGGNTEAFF,TGTGCCAGCAGCTTATCCCATGCAGGGGGAAACACTGAAGCTTTCTTT
many,TRBJ1-1,TRBV30,-,CAWRQNTEAFF,TGTGCCTGGAGACAGAACACTGAAGCTTTCTTT
many,TRBJ1-4,TRBV27,-,CASSPFGETLFF,TGTGCCAGCAGTCCTTTTGGTGAAACGCTGTTTTTT
-,TRBJ2-7,TRBV6-1,TRBD2,CASSETPSGRRYDQYF,TGTGCCAGCAGTGAAACCCCTAGCGGGAGAAGGTACGATCAGTACTTC
many,TRBJ2-3,TRBV5-6,-,CASSQARLWYF,TGTGCCAGCAGCCAAGCTAGATTGTGGTATTTT
many,TRBJ1-4,TRBV12-3/TRBV12-4,-,CASSPTRGHHEKLFF,TGTGCCAGCAGCCCAACCCGGGGGCATCATGAAAAACTGTTTTTT
many,TRBJ2-3,TRBV2,-,CASSATGGGRTDTQYF,TGTGCCAGCAGTGCTACAGGGGGCGGGAGGACAGATACGCAGTATTTT
-,TRBJ2-7,TRBV28,-,CATWGGAYEQYF,TGTGCCACCTGGGGGGGGGCGTACGAGCAGTACTTC
medium-sized,TRBJ2-5,TRBV24-1,-,CATRASPGETQYF,TGTGCCACCAGGGCCAGTCCGGGGGAGACCCAGTACTTC
many,TRBJ1-6,TRBV27,-,CASSFVRRASYNSPLHF,TGTGCCAGCAGTTTTGTCCGTCGAGCCTCCTATAATTCACCCCTCCACTTT
many,TRBJ2-3,TRBV20-1,-,CSASSQLVQGADTQYF,TGCAGTGCTAGTTCCCAACTAGTTCAGGGAGCCGATACGCAGTATTTT
-,TRBJ2-2,TRBV7-2,TRBD2,CVSSSQGAGELFF,TGTGTCAGCAGCTCGCAGGGTGCGGGGGAGCTGTTTTTC
many,TRBJ1-2,TRBV9,TRBD1,CASSEYRDRINYGYTF,TGTGCCAGCAGCGAATACCGGGACAGAATTAACTATGGCTACACCTTC
many,TRBJ2-1,TRBV5-1,-,CASSLGLPHSYNEQFF,TGCGCCAGCAGCTTGGGGCTCCCTCACTCCTACAATGAGCAGTTCTTC
-,TRBJ2-3,TRBV28,TRBD2,CASSSGTSGRADTQYF,TGTGCCAGCAGTTCCGGGACTAGCGGGAGGGCAGATACGCAGTATTTT
many,TRBJ1-1,TRBV27,-,CASSAAEQGTEAFF,TGTGCCAGCAGCGCCGCTGAGCAGGGAACTGAAGCTTTCTTT
many,TRBJ2-1,TRBV20-1,TRBD1,CSAPDREALSYNEQFF,TGCAGTGCTCCGGACAGGGAGGCCCTGTCCTACAATGAGCAGTTCTTC
many,TRBJ1-4,TRBV6-1,-,CASKLGGVIERLFF,TGTGCCAGCAAATTAGGCGGAGTAATTGAACGGCTGTTTTTT
many,TRBJ1-1,TRBV30,-,CAWRVLGGVPEAFF,TGTGCCTGGAGAGTGTTAGGAGGAGTCCCTGAAGCTTTCTTT
many,TRBJ2-2,TRBV5-1,-,CASSLGLGSITGELFF,TGCGCCAGCAGCTTGGGGCTCGGGAGTATCACCGGGGAGCTGTTTTTT
-,TRBJ1-1,TRBV5-1,-,CASSFYICSARGGLATEAFF,-
many,TRBJ1-1,TRBV20-1,-,CSARDPLRAARMNTEAFF,TGCAGTGCTAGAGATCCGCTCCGGGCCGCGCGTATGAACACTGAAGCTTTCTTT
-,TRBJ1-2,TRBV19,TRBD1,CASSLGTERDGYTF,TGTGCCAGTAGTCTAGGGACAGAGCGGGATGGCTACACCTTC
many,TRBJ2-1,TRBV9,-,CASSAPHNEQFF,TGTGCCAGCAGCGCACCCCACAATGAGCAGTTCTTC
many,TRBJ1-1,TRBV29-1,-,CSSTSTEAFF,TGCAGCTCGACAAGCACTGAAGCTTTCTTT
many,TRBJ1-2,TRBV7-2,TRBD1,CASSQITGDYGYTF,TGTGCCAGCAGCCAGATAACAGGGGACTATGGCTACACCTTC
-,TRBJ2-7,TRBV14,-,CASSQVPFAPTYEQYF,TGTGCCAGCAGCCAAGTACCTTTTGCCCCCACCTACGAGCAGTACTTC
many,TRBJ1-3,TRBV20-1,-,CSAWAEASGNTIYF,TGCAGTGCCTGGGCCGAGGCCTCTGGAAACACCATATATTTT
-,TRBJ2-6,TRBV18,-,CASSPRGTGANVLTF,TGTGCCAGCTCGCCAAGGGGAACTGGGGCCAACGTCCTGACTTTC
medium-sized,TRBJ2-2,TRBV4-1,-,CASSQDSSGAQSTGELFF,TGCGCCAGCAGCCAAGACTCTTCAGGGGCGCAGAGCACCGGGGAGCTGTTTTTT